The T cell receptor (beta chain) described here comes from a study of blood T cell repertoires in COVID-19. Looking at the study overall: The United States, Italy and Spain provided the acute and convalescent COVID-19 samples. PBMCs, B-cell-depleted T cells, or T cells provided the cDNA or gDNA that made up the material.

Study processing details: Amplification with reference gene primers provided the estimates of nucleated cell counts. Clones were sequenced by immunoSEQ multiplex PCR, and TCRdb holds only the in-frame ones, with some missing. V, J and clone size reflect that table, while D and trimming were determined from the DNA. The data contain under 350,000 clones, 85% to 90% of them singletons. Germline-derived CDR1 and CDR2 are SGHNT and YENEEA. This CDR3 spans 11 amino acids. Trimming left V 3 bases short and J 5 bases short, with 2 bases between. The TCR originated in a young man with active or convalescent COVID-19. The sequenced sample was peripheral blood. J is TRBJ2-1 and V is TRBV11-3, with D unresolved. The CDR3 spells CASSFNNEQFF. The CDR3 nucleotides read TGTGCCAGCAGCTTTAACAATGAGCAGTTCTTC.